Listed here is a single T cell receptor beta chain. Its target is unknown. The CDR3 is made up of 15 amino acids. Trimming shortened V by 5 bases and J by 7 bases, and 18 bases separated the two germline ends. Germline V gene data show CDR1 as SGHAT and CDR2 as FQNNGV. These data originate in a study of cytomegalovirus exposure and HLA in healthy donors. Points from the study as a whole: In the approximately 120 validation repertoires, a later analysis found that first-cohort TCR clusters tended to co-occur.

Generated by immunoSEQ multiplex PCR, the TCRdb table keeps only in-frame clones and is missing some. This sample has tens of thousands of clones, with approximately 90% found just once. Material: PBMCs. The chain links TRBV11-2 to TRBJ1-5; D not resolved. The receptor comes from a young man in good health and CMV-seronegative. The CDR3 DNA is TGTGCCAGCAGCGTGGGATGGGGTGGAGGGCAGCCCCAGCATTTT. It encodes CASSVGWGGGQPQHF.